These T cell receptor beta chains were read from a single sample in a study of cytomegalovirus exposure and HLA in healthy donors. Repertoires were generated with immunoSEQ multiplex PCR, while TCRdb's copy carries only in-frame clones and drops some. The sample has 90,000 to 110,000 clones, roughly 80% seen once; the top ten hold approximately 6.9%. Sequenced material: PBMCs. The receptor set was obtained from a man under 40 in good health and CMV-seropositive. The CDR3 runs from the conserved cysteine through the conserved F or W. The D gene is left open where the match is weak. Some rows mark clone size as missing; the rest say once, few, many or name a class of expanded clone.

clone size: -; V gene: TRBV4-1; J gene: TRBJ2-3; D gene: -; CDR3 DNA: TGCGCCAGCAGCCAAGATGGGCTAGCAAGAGGGACAGATACGCAGTATTTT; CDR3 protein: CASSQDGLARGTDTQYF
clone size: few; V gene: TRBV6-1; J gene: TRBJ2-3; D gene: -; CDR3 DNA: TGTGCCAGCAGGCCGAGCGGCAGCACAGATACGCAGTATTTT; CDR3 protein: CASRPSGSTDTQYF
clone size: -; V gene: TRBV30; J gene: TRBJ1-4; D gene: TRBD1; CDR3 DNA: TGTGCCTGGGACGGACAGGGGAATGAAAAACTGTTTTTT; CDR3 protein: CAWDGQGNEKLFF
clone size: few; V gene: TRBV6-1; J gene: TRBJ1-6; D gene: TRBD1; CDR3 DNA: TGTGCCAGCAACCAGGGGGCAGTTTCACCCCTCCACTTT; CDR3 protein: CASNQGAVSPLHF
clone size: -; V gene: TRBV12-1; J gene: TRBJ2-7; D gene: -; CDR3 DNA: TGTGCCAGCAGCCCAACACCAGTCACAACCTACGAGCAGTACTTC; CDR3 protein: CASSPTPVTTYEQYF
clone size: -; V gene: TRBV30; J gene: TRBJ2-5; D gene: TRBD2; CDR3 DNA: TGTGCCTGGAGTCGGGGGGTAGGGACCCAGTACTTC; CDR3 protein: CAWSRGVGTQYF
clone size: few; V gene: TRBV5-4; J gene: TRBJ1-4; D gene: -; CDR3 DNA: TGTGCCAGCAGCCCCGTCGAACGGAGTGAAAAACTGTTTTTT; CDR3 protein: CASSPVERSEKLFF
clone size: -; V gene: TRBV6-5; J gene: TRBJ1-2; D gene: TRBD1; CDR3 DNA: TGTGCCAGCAGCTCGGGACAGGGAAGCTACACCTTC; CDR3 protein: CASSSGQGSYTF
clone size: -; V gene: TRBV4-2; J gene: TRBJ2-7; D gene: TRBD1; CDR3 DNA: TGTGCCAGCAGCCCGGGACAGGGCTCCTACGAGCAGTACTTC; CDR3 protein: CASSPGQGSYEQYF
clone size: -; V gene: TRBV27; J gene: TRBJ2-3; D gene: -; CDR3 DNA: TGTGCCAGCAGCCCAATCACAGATACGCAGTATTTT; CDR3 protein: CASSPITDTQYF
clone size: -; V gene: TRBV2; J gene: TRBJ1-4; D gene: TRBD1; CDR3 DNA: TGTGCCAGCAGTGTTGGGGACAGGGATTATGAAAAACTGTTTTTT; CDR3 protein: CASSVGDRDYEKLFF
clone size: -; V gene: TRBV29-1; J gene: TRBJ2-7; D gene: TRBD1; CDR3 DNA: TGCAGCGCCCGGACAGGGAAAGACTACGAGCAGTACTTC; CDR3 protein: CSARTGKDYEQYF
clone size: -; V gene: TRBV7-2; J gene: TRBJ2-3; D gene: TRBD2; CDR3 DNA: TGTGCCAGCAGCTTAAGGCGGGGGACAGATACGCAGTATTTT; CDR3 protein: CASSLRRGTDTQYF
clone size: -; V gene: TRBV7-9; J gene: TRBJ2-1; D gene: TRBD2; CDR3 DNA: TGTGCCAGCAGCTCAAAAACTAGCGGGATCTACAATGAGCAGTTCTTC; CDR3 protein: CASSSKTSGIYNEQFF
clone size: -; V gene: TRBV5-6; J gene: TRBJ2-7; D gene: TRBD2; CDR3 DNA: TGTGCCAGCACCCCGGGACTAGATCTCGACGAGCAGTACTTC; CDR3 protein: CASTPGLDLDEQYF
clone size: once; V gene: TRBV19; J gene: TRBJ2-2; D gene: -; CDR3 DNA: TGTGCCAGTAGAGTCACACCTCAAGAAGCCGGGGAGCTGTTTTTT; CDR3 protein: CASRVTPQEAGELFF
clone size: -; V gene: TRBV4-3; J gene: TRBJ2-3; D gene: -; CDR3 DNA: TGCGCCAGCAGCCAAGAGGGGGGCGTAGTAGCGGGTAGCACAGATACGCAGTATTTT; CDR3 protein: CASSQEGGVVAGSTDTQYF
clone size: -; V gene: TRBV5-1; J gene: TRBJ2-3; D gene: TRBD2; CDR3 DNA: TGCGCCAGCAGCCCCGGACTAGCGGGGGTCCCAGATACGCAGTATTTT; CDR3 protein: CASSPGLAGVPDTQYF
clone size: -; V gene: TRBV9; J gene: TRBJ2-3; D gene: TRBD1; CDR3 DNA: TGTGCCAGCAGCGTAGTAGGGGGCACGCAGTATTTT; CDR3 protein: CASSVVGGTQYF
clone size: -; V gene: TRBV4-3; J gene: TRBJ1-1; D gene: -; CDR3 DNA: TGCGCCAGCAGCCAACAGGGACGGGGGGAAACTGAAGCTTTCTTT; CDR3 protein: CASSQQGRGETEAFF
clone size: -; V gene: TRBV14; J gene: TRBJ2-7; D gene: TRBD2; CDR3 DNA: TGTGCCAGCAGCCCCCGACTAGCGTCCTACGAGCAGTACTTC; CDR3 protein: CASSPRLASYEQYF
clone size: -; V gene: TRBV4-1; J gene: TRBJ2-2; D gene: TRBD1; CDR3 DNA: TGCGCCAGCAGCCAACCGGGACAGGGGGCGGTCGGGGAGCTGTTTTTT; CDR3 protein: CASSQPGQGAVGELFF
clone size: -; V gene: TRBV7-2; J gene: TRBJ2-5; D gene: -; CDR3 DNA: TGTGCGGGGGGTAGAGGAATGCAAGAGACCCAGTACTTC; CDR3 protein: CAGGRGMQETQYF
clone size: -; V gene: TRBV4-1; J gene: TRBJ1-2; D gene: TRBD1; CDR3 DNA: TGCGCCAGCAGCCAAGAGATGGGACAGGGCCGTGGCTACACCTTC; CDR3 protein: CASSQEMGQGRGYTF
clone size: -; V gene: TRBV30; J gene: TRBJ2-2; D gene: -; CDR3 DNA: TGTGCCTACAAACGCAGGCCCAACACCGGGGAGCTGTTTTTT; CDR3 protein: CAYKRRPNTGELFF
clone size: -; V gene: TRBV4-1; J gene: TRBJ1-2; D gene: -; CDR3 DNA: TGCGCCAGCAGCCAAGAGGTAATCGGTTCACTCAACTATGGCTACACCTTC; CDR3 protein: CASSQEVIGSLNYGYTF
clone size: -; V gene: TRBV4-1; J gene: TRBJ2-7; D gene: TRBD1; CDR3 DNA: TGCGCCAGCAGCCAAGATCCAGGGGGTCCTTCCTACGAGCAGTACTTC; CDR3 protein: CASSQDPGGPSYEQYF
clone size: once; V gene: TRBV7-2; J gene: TRBJ1-2; D gene: TRBD1; CDR3 DNA: TGTGCCAGCAGCACAACAGGGGGGATAATAAACTATGGCTACACCTTC; CDR3 protein: CASSTTGGIINYGYTF
clone size: -; V gene: TRBV4-2; J gene: TRBJ2-1; D gene: -; CDR3 DNA: TGTGCCAGCAGCCAAGATCAGTTCAGTGAGCAGTTCTTC; CDR3 protein: CASSQDQFSEQFF
clone size: -; V gene: TRBV5-1; J gene: TRBJ2-2; D gene: TRBD1; CDR3 DNA: TGCGCCAGCAGCTCCGACAGGGGTGCCACCGGGGAGCTGTTTTTT; CDR3 protein: CASSSDRGATGELFF
clone size: once; V gene: TRBV7-2; J gene: TRBJ1-1; D gene: TRBD1; CDR3 DNA: TGTGCCGCGGAGGGACAGACCTACACTGAAGCTTTCTTT; CDR3 protein: CAAEGQTYTEAFF